What follows are 11 T cell receptor beta chains derived from one specimen sequenced in a study of blood T cell repertoires in COVID-19. Repertoires were generated with immunoSEQ multiplex PCR, while TCRdb's copy carries only in-frame clones and drops some. The repertoire has about 280,000 clones, about 89% of them found once; the top ten carry roughly 8%. Sequencing used peripheral blood. Receptor source: a middle-aged man with active or convalescent COVID-19.

The rearrangement links TRBV24-1 to TRBJ2-2, with TRBD1 matching 7 bases. Trimming took 9 bases from V and 0 from J; bases not matched to a gene: 3. CDR3 length: 14 residues. Germline V gene sequence: CDR1 KGHDR, CDR2 SFDVKD. Written as DNA, the CDR3 is TGTGCCACCCGCAGGGGGTCGAACACCGGGGAGCTGTTTTTT. Encoded protein: CATRRGSNTGELFF.

The chain has TRBV5-1 and TRBJ1-3; the D is unclear. Germline CDR1 reads SGHRS; CDR2 reads YFSETQ. The CDR3 is made up of 13 amino acids. Trimming pared 7 bases from V and 0 bases from J, leaving 8 bases between. The CDR3 coding sequence is TGCGCCAGCCGCCCGAGCTCTGGAAACACCATATATTTT. The encoded protein is CASRPSSGNTIYF. The full variable domain, rest sourced from reference TRBV5-1 and TRBJ1-3, is KAGVTQTPRYLIKTRGQQVTLSCSPISGHRSVSWYQQTPGQGLQFLFEYFSETQRNKGNFPGRFSGRQFSNSRSEMNVSTLELGDSALYLCASRPSSGNTIYFGEGSWLTVV.

This rearrangement joins TRBV28 to TRBJ1-2, with unresolved D. The V end was cut by 5 bases, the J end by 5 bases, with 9 bases between. The V gene's germline CDR1 is MDHEN and CDR2 SYDVKM. This CDR3 contains 12 residues. In DNA form, the CDR3 reads TGTGCCAGCAGTCCCCCCCTTTATGGCTACACCTTC. Its translation is CASSPPLYGYTF.

The chain uses TRBV11-2 and TRBJ2-7, with D unresolved. CDR3 length: 11 amino acids. The germline CDR1 and CDR2 sequences are SGHAT and FQNNGV. The CDR3 region is CALGRFHEQYF. Written as DNA, the CDR3 is TGTGCTCTTGGCCGCTTCCACGAGCAGTACTTC.

The chain combines TRBV18 with TRBJ2-1; possible D gene TRBD2, 5 bases. CDR1 KGHSH and CDR2 LQKENI come from the germline V gene. The V gene lost 6 bases and the J gene lost 4 bases, with 16 bases spanning the gap. The CDR3 is 15 amino acids. CDR3 sequence: CASSPTSTSYNEQFF. CDR3 nucleotides: TGTGCCAGCTCCCCGACAAGTACTAGTTACAATGAGCAGTTCTTC.

The count of this clone is one. The J gene is TRBJ2-2, the V gene TRBV7-9; TRBD1 is a possible D gene (5 bases). Trimming shortened V by 1 base and J by 5 bases, and 8 bases separated the two germline ends. In germline, CDR1 is SEHNR, CDR2 FQNEAQ (reference sequence). The CDR3 totals 14 residues. Here the CDR3 DNA reads TGTGCCAGCAGCTTAGAAGGGGTAACCGGGGAGCTGTTTTTT. Translation: CASSLEGVTGELFF.

V usage is TRBV12-3 or TRBV12-4 and J usage is TRBJ2-7; tentatively, D is TRBD2 (5 bases). V lost 1 base to trimming and J lost 3 bases, with 7 bases between them. This CDR3 is built from 13 residues. CDR3 sequence reads: CASSLVAGYEQYF. CDR3 nucleotides: TGTGCCAGCAGTTTAGTCGCGGGCTACGAGCAGTACTTC.

This rearrangement joins TRBV3-1 (or the pseudogene TRBV3-2) to TRBJ2-5, with 10 bases aligning to TRBD2. Germline-derived CDR1 and CDR2 are LGHDT and YNNKEL (reference sequence). There are 16 residues in the CDR3. The V segment lost 4 bases and the J segment 7 bases; nucleotides outside the gene matches: 12. The CDR3: CASSRRTSGSSGTQYF. The CDR3 DNA reads TGTGCCAGCAGCCGCCGGACTAGCGGATCTTCGGGGACCCAGTACTTC.

J is TRBJ1-6 and V is TRBV5-3, with 7 nucleotides matching TRBD1. TRBV5-3 is labeled an ORF, and its function is uncertain. After removal of 3 bases from V and 7 bases from J, the junction contained 13 bases not matched to a gene. The CDR3 is 17 amino acids. CDR3 protein: CARSWETGARLNSPLHF. CDR3 nucleotide sequence: TGTGCCAGAAGCTGGGAAACAGGGGCGCGCCTGAATTCACCCCTCCACTTT.

V gene TRBV7-8 combines with J gene TRBJ1-2, with TRBD1 identical over 7 bases. The CDR3 is 14 amino acids. Germline CDR1 is SGHVS and CDR2 is FQNEAQ. V lost 5 bases to trimming and J lost 8 bases; unmatched junction nucleotides: 11. The CDR3 DNA sequence: TGTGCCAGCAGCCTGGGCGACAGGGCGGGGGGCTACACCTTC. Amino acids: CASSLGDRAGGYTF.

This rearrangement joins TRBV10-2 to TRBJ2-5, with 15 bases fitting TRBD2. The germline gives CDR1 WSHSY, CDR2 SAAADI. CDR3 length: 17 residues. Germline trimming cut 4 bases from V and 4 bases from J; bases unmatched to any gene: 7. The CDR3 region is CASSGGLAGGQRETQYF. CDR3 coding DNA: TGCGCCAGCAGTGGAGGACTAGCGGGGGGGCAGAGAGAGACCCAGTACTTC.